One T cell receptor beta chain is described in this entry. Germline and junction disagree at one end, which may indicate a read error. This entry is derived from a study of T-cell reconstitution after alpha-beta-depleted transplantation in children. Using unique molecular identifiers, the investigators prepared the TCRbeta library. TCRdb recomputed calls from the PCR reads with MiXCR, one row per CDR3 protein. The sample holds 500,000 or so distinct CDR3 sequences, 30% to 35% seen once. The sequence came from a human donor who donated a stem cell graft to a child with aplastic anemia. Sequencing was performed on PBMCs from the stem cell graft donor, taken from the stem cell graft.

The CDR3 nucleotides read TGTGCCAGCAGCGGGCTTCGGGACTACGCCAACTTC. It specifies CASSGLRDYANF. V gene TRBV11-2 combines with J gene TRBJ2-1; 7 bases map to TRBD2. The germline CDR1 and CDR2 sequences are SGHAT and FQNNGV. CDR3 size: 12 residues.